What follows are 22 T cell receptor beta chains derived from one specimen sequenced in a study of OX40 agonist ivuxolimab in advanced cancers. TCRdb's table, derived via immunoSEQ multiplex PCR, lists solely in-frame clones and lacks some. The sample has just over 60,000 clones, roughly 87% seen once. The material sequenced was CD4+ or CD8+ T cells sorted from blood, taken in a trial of the OX40 agonist ivuxolimab. Receptors originate from an adult with an advanced solid tumor such as melanoma, head and neck, liver or kidney cancer.

This clone was picked up one time. The chain couples TRBV29-1 to TRBJ2-7; possibly TRBD1 for D (6 bases). The CDR3 spans 15 residues. Per germline, CDR1 SQVTM and CDR2 ANQGSEA. Trimming stripped 4 bases from V and 6 bases from J, with 22 bases between. CDR3 nucleotides: TGCAGCGTTGCATTCGCGGCTACAGGGTTGGGCGAGCAGTACTTC. It encodes CSVAFAATGLGEQYF.

This chain uses TRBV28 with TRBJ2-7; no firm D call. The CDR3 has 11 amino acids. The V and J ends lost 4 bases and 7 bases respectively, with 8 bases between them. Per germline, CDR1 MDHEN and CDR2 SYDVKM. CDR3 in amino acids: CASSSWWEQYF. The DNA for the CDR3 is TGTGCCAGCAGTTCCTGGTGGGAGCAGTACTTC.

This chain joins TRBV7-8 and TRBJ1-5; 10 bases are shared with TRBD1. Unmatched junction bases numbered 3, after V lost 1 base and J lost 6 bases. This CDR3 is 15 amino acids long. CDR1 SGHVS and CDR2 FQNEAQ come from the germline V gene. The CDR3 spells CASSLGGDRGQPQHF. In nucleotides, the CDR3 is TGTGCCAGCAGCTTAGGGGGGGACAGGGGTCAGCCCCAGCATTTT. Based on the CDR3 plus reference TRBV7-8 and TRBJ1-5, the full variable domain is GAGVSQSPRYKVAKRGQDVALRCDPISGHVSLFWYQQALGQGPEFLTYFQNEAQLDKSGLPSDRFFAERPEGSVSTLKIQRTQQEDSAVYLCASSLGGDRGQPQHFGDGTRLSIL.

The gene calls are TRBV27 and TRBJ2-3; 10 bases align to TRBD2. The CDR3 runs to 14 residues. CDR1 and CDR2 (germline): MNHEY, SMNVEV (reference sequence). The ends lost 7 bases at V and 2 bases at J; junction bases unmatched: 3. CDR3 loop: CASNGLAATDTQYF. The CDR3, as DNA: TGTGCCAGCAACGGACTAGCGGCCACAGATACGCAGTATTTT.

The rearrangement links TRBV4-2 to TRBJ1-2; D uncertain. Trimming took 4 bases from V and 7 from J, leaving 10 bases between them. The CDR3 covers 12 residues. The V gene's germline CDR1 is LGHNA and CDR2 YNFKEQ. In nucleotides, the CDR3 is TGTGCCAGCAGCCTGGGAGCTTCTGGCTACACCTTC. Amino acid sequence: CASSLGASGYTF.

The chain carries TRBV7-2 and TRBJ1-5; D is ambiguous. The CDR3 contains 14 residues. The germline V and J ends were trimmed by 4 bases and 3 bases, with 10 bases remaining between them. In germline, CDR1 is SGHTA, CDR2 FQGNSA. The CDR3, as DNA: TGTGCCAGCAGCTCTCTGGGAGCCAATCAGCCCCAGCATTTT. Amino acid sequence: CASSSLGANQPQHF. The full variable domain, rest sourced from reference TRBV7-2 and TRBJ1-5, is GAGVSQSPSNKVTEKGKDVELRCDPISGHTALYWYRQSLGQGLEFLIYFQGNSAPDKSGLPSDRFSAERTGGSVSTLTIQRTQQEDSAVYLCASSSLGANQPQHFGDGTRLSIL.

Remarks on this clone: One end of the junction does not line up with germline, which may come from a read error. The chain carries TRBV4-1 and TRBJ2-7; possible D gene TRBD1, 5 bases. The CDR3 runs 16 residues. Germline V gene lookup returns CDR1 MGHRA and CDR2 YSYEKL. The chain's CDR3 is CASSQASTLGLYEQYF. As DNA, the CDR3 is TGTGCCAGCAGCCAAGCCTCGACTCTGGGGCTCTACGAGCAGTACTTC.

This clone has only one observation. The rearrangement uses TRBV2 and TRBJ2-7; the D is unclear. Germline-derived CDR1 and CDR2 are SNHLY and FYNNEI. V lost 2 bases, J lost 3 bases, and 2 bases lay in between. The CDR3 has 11 residues. DNA for the CDR3: TGTGCCAGCAGTGAATTCTACGAGCAGTACTTC. Its translation is CASSEFYEQYF.

In its sample, this clone was seen a few times. V is TRBV11-2 and J is TRBJ2-2, with D unclear. The V end lost 3 bases, the J end lost 4 bases, and 6 bases lay between the germline ends. Per the germline V gene, CDR1 is SGHAT and CDR2 is FQNNGV. CDR3 length equals 13 residues. For the CDR3, the DNA is TGTGCCAGCAGCTTCTTGGGCACCGGGGAGCTGTTTTTT. It is translated as CASSFLGTGELFF.

This chain links TRBV14 with TRBJ2-6; 8 bases map to TRBD2. The junction had 12 bases not matched to a gene; V was cut back by 1 base and J by 4 bases. The CDR3 loop spans 19 amino acids. Germline values: CDR1 SGHDN, CDR2 FVKESK. The CDR3 DNA reads as TGTGCCAGCAGCCAAGCCTTGGGACGGGAGGGGAACGGGGCCAACGTCCTGACTTTC. This gives the protein CASSQALGREGNGANVLTF.

The V gene is TRBV27, the J gene TRBJ2-5; 8 bases align to TRBD1. Germline V CDR1 and CDR2: MNHEY, SMNVEV (reference sequence). J was trimmed by 3 bases and V by 6 bases; bases with no gene match: 3. CDR3 size: 13 residues. CDR3 amino acids: CASRTQGEETQYF. Here the CDR3 DNA reads TGTGCCAGCAGGACACAGGGGGAAGAGACCCAGTACTTC.

J is TRBJ2-7 and V is TRBV9; D may be TRBD1 (7 bases). Trimming left V 0 bases short and J 4 bases short, with 17 bases between. There are 16 residues in the CDR3. Per germline, CDR1 SGDLS and CDR2 YYNGEE. The CDR3 region is CASSVGGDSSNYEQYF. The CDR3 DNA reads as TGTGCCAGCAGCGTAGGGGGGGACAGTTCGAATTACGAGCAGTACTTC.

This chain links TRBV6-5 with TRBJ1-5; unclear D gene. Germline CDR1 is MNHEY and CDR2 is SVGAGI. Trimming removed 5 bases at V and 4 bases at J, with 12 bases between. The CDR3 length is 14 residues. The CDR3 region is CASSEPRENQPQHF. DNA for the CDR3: TGTGCCAGCAGTGAACCTCGGGAGAATCAGCCCCAGCATTTT.

This clone was seen more than once but under ten times. The chain uses TRBV11-3 and TRBJ2-7; TRBD2 might be the D (6 bases). CDR3 length equals 13 residues. Germline values: CDR1 SGHNT, CDR2 YENEEA. Deletions cut 3 bases from V and 3 bases from J, with 9 bases between. The CDR3 loop reads CASSLGLNYEQYF. The DNA for the CDR3 is TGTGCCAGCAGCTTGGGACTCAACTACGAGCAGTACTTC.

The chain has TRBV7-9 and TRBJ2-7, with 10 bases lining up with TRBD2. Germline values: CDR1 SEHNR, CDR2 FQNEAQ (reference sequence). The CDR3 has 14 residues. The junction had 4 bases not matched to a gene; V was cut back by 5 bases and J by 3 bases. DNA for the CDR3: TGTGCCAGCAGCGGAGGACTAGCGGACTACGAGCAGTACTTC. It is translated as CASSGGLADYEQYF.

The CDR3 spells CASSLSGGWYEQYF. DNA for the CDR3: TGTGCCAGCAGCTTGTCAGGGGGCTGGTACGAGCAGTACTTC. This rearrangement joins TRBV7-8 to TRBJ2-7; 8 bases align to TRBD1. The CDR3 spans 14 residues. Germline CDR1 SGHVS, CDR2 FQNEAQ. V shed 3 bases and J 4 bases; nucleotides not matched to a gene: 5.

This chain links TRBV5-1 with TRBJ1-3; 8 bases agree with TRBD1. The CDR3 loop spans 16 amino acids. The J segment lost 2 bases and the V segment lost 1 base, leaving 5 bases of the junction unmatched. The germline V gene encodes CDR1 SGHRS and CDR2 YFSETQ. CDR3 nucleotides: TGCGCCAGCAGCTTGAGCCAGGGGGCGCCTGGAAACACCATATATTTT. This gives the protein CASSLSQGAPGNTIYF.

This chain connects TRBV7-9 to TRBJ2-7; TRBD2 agrees at 10 bases. With V trimmed by 5 bases and J by 4 bases, 11 bases remained unmatched. Germline CDR1 reads SEHNR; CDR2 reads FQNEAQ (reference sequence). CDR3 length: 16 residues. CDR3 nucleotides: TGTGCCAGCAGCCAAGATGGCGCTAGCGGGAGATACGAGCAGTACTTC. It yields the protein CASSQDGASGRYEQYF.

V and J are TRBV28 and TRBJ1-1; D remains unclear. Germline CDR1 reads MDHEN; CDR2 reads SYDVKM. Deletions cut 6 bases from V and 5 bases from J, with 16 bases between. The CDR3 runs to 14 residues. The CDR3 nucleotides read TGTGCCAGCAGCCGTCTTACGCGGGGAACTGAAGCTTTCTTT. This translates into CASSRLTRGTEAFF.

The genes are TRBV9 and TRBJ1-2, with D tentatively TRBD1 (5 bases). CDR3 length equals 14 residues. Per germline, CDR1 SGDLS and CDR2 YYNGEE. V gave up 6 bases and J gave up 1 base, with 13 bases separating them. CDR3 amino acids: CASTRGGVNYGYTF. The CDR3 DNA is TGTGCCAGCACCCGGGGGGGGGTTAACTATGGCTACACCTTC. Full variable domain (missing parts from reference TRBV9 and TRBJ1-2): DSGVTQTPKHLITATGQRVTLRCSPRSGDLSVYWYQQSLDQGLQFLIQYYNGEERAKGNILERFSAQQFPDLHSELNLSSLELGDSALYFCASTRGGVNYGYTFGSGTRLTVV.

This sequence joins TRBV7-9 and TRBJ1-5, with a possible D match to TRBD1 (5 bases). The CDR3 totals 13 residues. Germline assignment: CDR1 SEHNR and CDR2 FQNEAQ (reference sequence). The V gene lost 5 bases and the J gene lost 9 bases, with 14 bases spanning the gap. This CDR3 is CASSRQGRGPQHF. CDR3 DNA sequence: TGTGCCAGCAGCCGTCAAGGGAGGGGGCCCCAGCATTTT.

CDR3 sequence (DNA): TGTGCCAGCAGCTTAGTGGCCTCTTTATCCGGGACTAGCGGGAGTTACGAGCAGTACTTC. Protein: CASSLVASLSGTSGSYEQYF. V and J are TRBV7-6 and TRBJ2-7; 14 bases match TRBD2. CDR1 is SGHVS, CDR2 FNYEAQ, per germline. Trimming took 1 base from V and 4 from J; bases not matched to a gene: 15. The CDR3 totals 20 residues.